A selection of T cell receptor beta chains follows, all from one sample in a study of OX40 agonist ivuxolimab in advanced cancers. Using immunoSEQ multiplex PCR, the repertoire was profiled, and TCRdb retains in-frame clones only, with some absent. The sample holds about 27,000 clones, around three quarters seen once. The specimen comprised CD4+ or CD8+ T cells sorted from blood, sampled in a trial of the OX40 agonist ivuxolimab. Receptors were obtained from an adult with an advanced solid tumor such as melanoma, head and neck, liver or kidney cancer. The CDR3 runs from the conserved cysteine through the conserved F or W. The D gene is left open where the match is weak. The listing skips clone size in some rows; elsewhere it reads once, few, many or a size class.

V: TRBV7-2
size: few
J: TRBJ2-7
D: NA
CDR3: CASSLVSGGGLSEQYF
DNA: TGTGCCAGCAGCTTAGTTTCCGGGGGCGGCCTCAGCGAGCAGTACTTC

V: TRBV4-1
size: NA
J: TRBJ1-5
D: NA
CDR3: CASSQVESQPQHF
DNA: TGCGCCAGCAGCCAAGTGGAAAGTCAGCCCCAGCATTTT

V: TRBV23-1
size: NA
J: TRBJ2-6
D: TRBD1
CDR3: CASSQAVCGGTGDSGANVLTF
DNA: TGCGCCAGCAGTCAGGCGGTGTGCGGAGGGACAGGGGATTCTGGGGCCAACGTCCTGACTTTC

V: TRBV11-2
size: NA
J: TRBJ2-2
D: TRBD1
CDR3: CASRRTGRITGELFF
DNA: TGTGCCAGCAGACGGACAGGGCGTATCACCGGGGAGCTGTTTTTT

V: TRBV30
size: NA
J: TRBJ1-4
D: NA
CDR3: CAWSVGTLGEKLFF
DNA: TGTGCCTGGAGTGTGGGGACCTTGGGTGAAAAACTGTTTTTT

V: TRBV12-5
size: NA
J: TRBJ1-5
D: TRBD1
CDR3: CASGPLQGGQPQHF
DNA: TGTGCTAGTGGTCCCTTACAGGGGGGCCAGCCCCAGCATTTT

V: TRBV4-2
size: NA
J: TRBJ2-1
D: NA
CDR3: CASSQGNRNEQFF
DNA: TGTGCCAGCAGCCAAGGAAACCGAAATGAGCAGTTCTTC

V: TRBV5-1
size: NA
J: TRBJ2-3
D: TRBD2
CDR3: CASSLAVAGARDTQYF
DNA: TGCGCCAGCAGCTTGGCGGTAGCGGGGGCCCGAGATACGCAGTATTTT

V: TRBV4-2
size: NA
J: TRBJ2-6
D: NA
CDR3: CASSQDWEGAGANVLTF
DNA: TGTGCCAGCAGCCAAGATTGGGAGGGGGCTGGGGCCAACGTCCTGACTTTC

V: TRBV11-2
size: NA
J: TRBJ2-1
D: TRBD2
CDR3: CASSPRLAGVYNEQFF
DNA: TGTGCCAGCAGCCCTCGACTAGCGGGGGTATACAATGAGCAGTTCTTC

V: TRBV7-3
size: NA
J: TRBJ1-2
D: NA
CDR3: CASSPGVATLANYGYTF
DNA: TGTGCCAGCAGCCCCGGGGTCGCGACCTTAGCTAACTATGGCTACACCTTC

V: TRBV7-3
size: NA
J: TRBJ2-1
D: TRBD1
CDR3: CASSFFGDSSYNEQFF
DNA: TGTGCCAGCAGCTTTTTTGGGGACAGCTCCTACAATGAGCAGTTCTTC

V: TRBV19
size: NA
J: TRBJ2-6
D: NA
CDR3: CASSVSGANVLTF
DNA: TGTGCCAGTAGTGTCTCTGGGGCCAACGTCCTGACTTTC

V: TRBV7-2
size: NA
J: TRBJ2-1
D: NA
CDR3: CASSQGGGQSSYNEQFF
DNA: TGTGCCAGCAGCCAGGGTGGGGGGCAGAGCTCCTACAATGAGCAGTTCTTC

V: TRBV6-6
size: NA
J: TRBJ2-4
D: NA
CDR3: CASSATADIQYF
DNA: TGTGCCAGCAGCGCGACCGCAGATATTCAGTACTTC

V: TRBV13
size: NA
J: TRBJ2-1
D: NA
CDR3: CASSLERGAGHDEQFF
DNA: TGTGCCAGCAGCTTAGAACGGGGGGCCGGACACGATGAGCAGTTCTTC